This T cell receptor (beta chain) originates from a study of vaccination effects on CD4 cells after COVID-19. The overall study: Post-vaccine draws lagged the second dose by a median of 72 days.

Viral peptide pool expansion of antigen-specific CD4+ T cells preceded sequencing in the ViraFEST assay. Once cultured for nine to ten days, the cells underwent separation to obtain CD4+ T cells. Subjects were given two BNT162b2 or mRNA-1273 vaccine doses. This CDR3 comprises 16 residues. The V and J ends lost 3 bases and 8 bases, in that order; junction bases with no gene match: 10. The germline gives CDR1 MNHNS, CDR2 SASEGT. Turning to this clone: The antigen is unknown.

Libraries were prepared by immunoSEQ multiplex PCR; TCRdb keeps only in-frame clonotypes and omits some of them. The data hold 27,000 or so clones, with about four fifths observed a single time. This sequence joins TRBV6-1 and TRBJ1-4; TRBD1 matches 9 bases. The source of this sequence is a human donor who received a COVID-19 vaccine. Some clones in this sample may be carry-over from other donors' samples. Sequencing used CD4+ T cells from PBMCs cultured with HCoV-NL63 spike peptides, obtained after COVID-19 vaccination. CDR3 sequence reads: CASSDDKKTGGEKLFF. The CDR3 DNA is TGTGCCAGCAGTGACGACAAGAAGACAGGGGGAGAAAAACTGTTTTTT.